The clone carrying this TCR beta chain was detected a few times. The data derive from a study of blood T cells in healthy people across ages. It was with a sample-barcoded 5' primer and a J-beta primer mix that a second PCR of about 6 to 12 cycles was run. MiXCR, applied by TCRdb to the 5' RACE reads, yields one record per CDR3 protein. Among about 720,000 distinct CDR3 sequences listed, about 20% were seen once. Sequenced input: blood. This TCR came from a man aged 70 or older in good health.

The CDR3 DNA sequence: TGTGCCAGCACCTACTCCCTAGGGGGGAATTCACCCCTCCACTTT. It translates to CASTYSLGGNSPLHF. The V gene is TRBV11-2, the J gene TRBJ1-6; maybe TRBD1 (6 bases). The CDR3 length is 15 residues. V shed 7 bases and J shed 7 bases, with 17 bases lying between them. Germline V gene data show CDR1 as SGHAT and CDR2 as FQNNGV.